Listed below are T cell receptor beta chains from one sample, sequenced in a study of T cell responses to AZD1222 COVID-19 vaccine. Produced via immunoSEQ multiplex PCR; TCRdb's table is partial and in-frame only. The sample lists some 130,000 clones; roughly 90% were seen once. The sample here was peripheral blood, taken 28 days after the second AZD1222 dose. All receptors come from an adult who received the AZD1222 COVID-19 vaccine. The CDR3 runs from the conserved cysteine through the conserved F or W. D genes are given only for firm matches. Where a row states a size, it is once, few, many or the class of an expanded clone; other rows omit it.

>NA|TRBV28|NA|TRBJ2-2
CASSLPGFTGELFF
TGTGCCAGCAGTTTACCAGGATTCACCGGGGAGCTGTTTTTT
>NA|TRBV18|NA|TRBJ1-1
CASSTTEETEAFF
TGTGCCAGCTCTACCACGGAGGAGACTGAAGCTTTCTTT
>NA|TRBV4-2|NA|TRBJ2-3
CASSQDRAGEPTQYF
TGTGCCAGCAGCCAAGATCGGGCTGGGGAGCCTACGCAGTATTTT
>NA|TRBV21-1|NA|TRBJ1-1
CASSKVFWARWRTEVSMNTEAFF
TGTGCCAGCAGCAAAGTTTTCTGGGCACGCTGGAGGACGGAGGTTTCGATGAACACTGAAGCTTTCTTT
>once|TRBV28|NA|TRBJ1-5
CASSPRQDNQPQHF
TGTGCCAGCAGTCCGCGACAGGACAATCAGCCCCAGCATTTT
>NA|TRBV30|NA|TRBJ2-7
CAWTTGLYEQYF
TGTGCCTGGACTACAGGACTCTACGAGCAGTACTTC
>NA|TRBV5-1|TRBD1|TRBJ1-3
CASSLDRDRGSNTIYF
TGCGCCAGCAGCTTAGACCGGGACAGGGGAAGTAACACCATATATTTT
>once|TRBV7-9|TRBD1|TRBJ2-7
CASSLRTGGEYEQYF
TGTGCCAGCAGCCTAAGGACAGGGGGCGAGTACGAGCAGTACTTC
>NA|TRBV6-1|NA|TRBJ2-7
CASSEGGGAWQYF
TGTGCCAGCAGTGAAGGTGGGGGCGCCTGGCAGTACTTC
>NA|TRBV20-1|TRBD2|TRBJ2-7
CSASDTGTSGLEQYF
TGCAGTGCTAGTGACACCGGGACTAGCGGGCTCGAGCAGTACTTC
>few|TRBV5-1|TRBD2|TRBJ2-1
CASSGTSGPYNEQFF
TGCGCCAGCAGCGGGACTAGCGGACCATACAATGAGCAGTTCTTC
>NA|TRBV7-9|TRBD1|TRBJ1-1
CASSPPGQGVSTEAFF
TGTGCCAGCAGCCCCCCGGGACAGGGAGTGAGCACTGAAGCTTTCTTT
>few|TRBV6-4|TRBD1|TRBJ2-1
CASSGGQGGAEQFF
TGTGCCAGCAGTGGAGGACAGGGGGGAGCTGAGCAGTTCTTC
>NA|TRBV7-9|NA|TRBJ2-7
CASSLEARSYEQYF
TGTGCCAGCAGCTTAGAGGCCAGATCCTACGAGCAGTACTTC
>NA|TRBV7-3|TRBD1|TRBJ2-3
CASSAGNRGGTDTQYF
TGTGCCAGCAGCGCAGGAAACAGGGGAGGCACAGATACGCAGTATTTT
>NA|TRBV7-9|TRBD2|TRBJ2-1
CASSPSGRDDNEQFF
TGTGCCAGCAGTCCTAGCGGGAGGGATGACAATGAGCAGTTCTTC
>NA|TRBV5-1|NA|TRBJ2-3
CASSSGTTTDTQYF
TGCGCCAGCAGCTCGGGGACGACAACAGATACGCAGTATTTT
>NA|TRBV28|NA|TRBJ1-6
CASSLPGDDSPLHF
TGTGCCAGCAGTTTACCGGGGGATGATTCACCCCTCCACTTT
>NA|TRBV30|TRBD1|TRBJ1-5
CAWSGGTGNQPQHF
TGTGCCTGGAGTGGGGGGACAGGGAATCAGCCCCAGCATTTT
>once|TRBV19|NA|TRBJ1-3
CASRVTANSGNTIYF
TGTGCCAGTAGAGTGACTGCAAACTCTGGAAACACCATATATTTT
>NA|TRBV6-5|TRBD2|TRBJ2-1
CASSTLAGSYNEQFF
TGTGCCAGCAGTACTCTAGCGGGAAGCTACAATGAGCAGTTCTTC
>NA|TRBV28|NA|TRBJ1-2
CASRLQGRYGYTF
TGTGCCAGCAGACTCCAGGGCCGCTATGGCTACACCTTC
>NA|TRBV6-2/TRBV6-3|TRBD2|TRBJ2-1
CASSSRLAGGWRNEQFF
TGTGCCAGCAGTTCCAGACTAGCGGGAGGTTGGCGGAATGAGCAGTTCTTC
>NA|TRBV2|NA|TRBJ1-1
CAGARSTLYTEAFF
TGTGCCGGAGCAAGGAGCACCCTATACACTGAAGCTTTCTTT
>NA|TRBV5-4|TRBD1|TRBJ1-6
CASSSPGPLGGSNSPLHF
TGTGCCAGCAGTTCGCCCGGGCCCTTAGGGGGCTCTAATTCACCCCTCCACTTT
>NA|TRBV7-9|NA|TRBJ2-7
CASSLIDSDPYEQYF
TGTGCCAGCAGCTTAATTGACAGCGATCCCTACGAGCAGTACTTC
>NA|TRBV21-1|NA|TRBJ2-3
CASSKSWGPPDTQYF
TGTGCCAGCAGCAAATCCTGGGGCCCGCCAGATACGCAGTATTTT
>few|TRBV19|TRBD1|TRBJ1-4
CASRSRDRADEKLFF
TGTGCCAGTAGGTCCCGGGACAGGGCGGATGAAAAACTGTTTTTT
>NA|TRBV5-1|TRBD1|TRBJ1-4
CASSWAGGATNEKLFF
TGCGCCAGCAGCTGGGCAGGGGGAGCAACTAATGAAAAACTGTTTTTT
>NA|TRBV7-9|NA|TRBJ1-6
CASSFGTLVPLHF
TGTGCCAGCAGCTTCGGGACCTTGGTCCCCCTCCACTTT
>NA|TRBV30|NA|TRBJ2-2
CAWSVRGSRTNTGELFF
TGTGCCTGGAGTGTACGGGGATCGCGGACGAACACCGGGGAGCTGTTTTTT